A single sample is the source of the 22 T cell receptor beta chains below, sequenced in a study of shared clonotypes between healthy human individuals. Here immunoSEQ multiplex PCR was the method, and the copy in TCRdb shows in-frame clones only, minus some. The profile shows more than 450,000 clones, roughly 78% of them singletons. Sequencing was done on a sample of PBMCs. These receptors originate from a woman in her thirties or forties in good health. Some clones in this sample may be carry-over from other donors' samples.

This clone was seen at least ten times. Within the sample, other DNA sequences also encode this same CDR3. This chain links TRBV9 with TRBJ1-1; 8 nucleotides line up with TRBD1. CDR1 is SGDLS, CDR2 YYNGEE, per germline. J lost 2 bases, V lost 1 base, and 1 base had no gene match. The CDR3 has 14 residues. The CDR3 nucleotides read TGTGCCAGCAGCGTACAGGGGGCAAACACTGAAGCTTTCTTT. Translated, it gives CASSVQGANTEAFF.

This clone turned up a few times. The chain links TRBV29-1 to TRBJ2-2; perhaps TRBD1 as D (6 bases). This CDR3 contains 14 residues. Trimming removed 7 bases from V and 3 bases from J, with 15 bases in between. Germline assignment: CDR1 SQVTM and CDR2 ANQGSEA. The CDR3 loop reads CSANRAGDTGELFF. The CDR3 DNA sequence: TGCAGCGCGAATAGGGCAGGGGACACCGGGGAGCTGTTTTTT.

V usage is TRBV18 and J usage is TRBJ2-2, with TRBD2 identical over 8 bases. Germline values: CDR1 KGHSH, CDR2 LQKENI. J lost 4 bases, V lost 3 bases, and 4 bases had no gene match. This CDR3 comprises 15 residues. CDR3 region: CASSPELAVTGELFF. The CDR3 bases are TGTGCCAGCTCACCTGAACTAGCGGTCACCGGGGAGCTGTTTTTT.

This chain connects TRBV27 to TRBJ2-4; 7 bases match TRBD1. In germline, CDR1 is MNHEY, CDR2 SMNVEV (reference sequence). Losses at the gene ends were 5 bases for V and 0 bases for J; bases not matched to a gene: 16. This CDR3 has 19 residues. The CDR3 nucleotides read TGTGCCAGCAGTACGCTAACAGGGGCGACCCTACTAGCCAAAAACATTCAGTACTTC. It translates to CASSTLTGATLLAKNIQYF.

This chain uses TRBV11-2 with TRBJ2-2; D not certain. The CDR3 runs to 15 residues. Trimming took 4 bases from V and 5 from J, leaving 14 bases between them. Germline-derived CDR1 and CDR2 are SGHAT and FQNNGV. In DNA, the CDR3 is TGTGCCAGCAGCTGGACCCAAGGGTTTACCGGGGAGCTGTTTTTT. Translation: CASSWTQGFTGELFF.

The rearrangement uses TRBV6-1 and TRBJ1-1, with 7 positions matching TRBD1. This CDR3 has 17 amino acids. The trim removed 2 bases at V and 3 bases at J, leaving 12 bases unmatched. Germline assignment: CDR1 MNHNS and CDR2 SASEGT. This chain's CDR3 is CASSERVFSRGHTEAFF. For the CDR3, the DNA is TGTGCCAGCAGTGAAAGGGTGTTTAGTAGGGGGCACACTGAAGCTTTCTTT.

The rearrangement uses TRBV12-1 and TRBJ2-7; the DNA was not used to check the table's D call, TRBD2. TRBV12-1 represents a pseudogene. The CDR3 totals 12 residues. CDR3: CASSFRDREQYF. For the CDR3, the DNA is TGTGCCAGCAGCTTTCGGGATAGAGAGCAGTACTTC.

The chain uses TRBV11-2 and TRBJ2-1, with 11 nucleotides matching TRBD2. Germline-derived CDR1 and CDR2 are SGHAT and FQNNGV. The CDR3 has 15 residues. Trimming at V came to 3 bases and at J to 10 bases, leaving 8 bases not matched to a gene. Here the CDR3 DNA reads TGTGCCAGCAGCTTCACTAGCGGGAGTCTTTACGAGCAGTTCTTC. Amino acid sequence: CASSFTSGSLYEQFF.

This chain connects TRBV28 to TRBJ1-1; 8 bases match TRBD1. This CDR3 is built from 14 residues. Germline V gene lookup returns CDR1 MDHEN and CDR2 SYDVKM. After removal of 11 bases from V and 0 bases from J, the junction contained 8 bases not matched to a gene. CDR3 in DNA: TGTGCCTGCCAACAGGGGGGCATGAACACTGAAGCTTTCTTT. Translated: CACQQGGMNTEAFF.

This chain connects TRBV18 to TRBJ2-3; tentatively, D is TRBD2 (5 bases). V lost 3 bases and J lost 2, with 15 bases in between. From germline, CDR1 is KGHSH and CDR2 LQKENI. The CDR3 is made up of 16 amino acids. The CDR3 here is CASSPATTEVTDTQYF. The CDR3 bases are TGTGCCAGCTCACCCGCGACTACCGAAGTCACAGATACGCAGTATTTT.

V gene TRBV2 combines with J gene TRBJ1-5, with 9 bases lining up with TRBD1. Per the germline V gene, CDR1 is SNHLY and CDR2 is FYNNEI. Trimming cost V 0 bases and J 6 bases; bases outside gene matches: 3. This CDR3 contains 15 residues. CDR3 protein: CASSEAGTGRQPQHF. In nucleotides, the CDR3 is TGTGCCAGCAGTGAAGCGGGGACAGGGCGTCAGCCCCAGCATTTT.

This clone was picked up one time. The rearrangement uses TRBV4-2 and TRBJ2-3; D unresolved. V gave up 0 bases and J gave up 9 bases, with 10 bases separating them. Germline CDR1 reads LGHNA; CDR2 reads YNFKEQ. The CDR3 has 13 residues. The CDR3 coding sequence is TGTGCCAGCAGCCAAGATCCCGCCGGAACGCAGTATTTT. Its translation is CASSQDPAGTQYF.

The V and J genes are TRBV10-3 and TRBJ2-7; 11 positions match TRBD1. V shed 6 bases and J 4 bases; nucleotides not matched to a gene: 5. The CDR3 spans 14 residues. CDR1 ENHRY and CDR2 SYGVKD come from the germline V gene. The CDR3 DNA reads TGTGCCATCAGACCTGGACAGGGGGCTTACGAGCAGTACTTC. The encoded protein is CAIRPGQGAYEQYF.

The chain joins TRBV6-5 to TRBJ2-1, with D maybe TRBD2 (6 bases). V lost 7 bases and J 1 base, leaving 11 bases between the germline ends. In germline, CDR1 is MNHEY, CDR2 SVGAGI. The CDR3 extends over 14 amino acids. CDR3 DNA: TGTGCCAGCATGGTGGGACTTTCCTACAATGAGCAGTTCTTC. Translated: CASMVGLSYNEQFF.

The chain carries TRBV7-9 and TRBJ1-4, with D perhaps matching TRBD1 (5 bases). Germline V CDR1 and CDR2: SEHNR, FQNEAQ (reference sequence). Trimming removed 7 bases at V and 7 bases at J, with 13 bases between. The CDR3 consists of 13 residues. CDR3 sequence: CASTFRVGEKLFF. The CDR3 coding sequence is TGTGCCAGCACCTTCAGGGTGGGTGAAAAACTGTTTTTT. Supplemented by reference TRBV7-9 and TRBJ1-4, the full variable domain reads DTGVSQNPRHKITKRGQNVTFRCDPISEHNRLYWYRQTLGQGPEFLTYFQNEAQLEKSRLLSDRFSAERPKGSFSTLEIQRTEQGDSAMYLCASTFRVGEKLFFGSGTQLSVL.

Only a few counts were recorded for this clone. The chain couples TRBV5-1 to TRBJ1-2; the D gene is possibly TRBD1 (6 bases). V lost 0 bases, J lost 1 base, and 16 bases lay in between. Germline V gene lookup returns CDR1 SGHRS and CDR2 YFSETQ. The CDR3 is 17 amino acids. CDR3 amino acids: CASSLEGGLRLNYGYTF. DNA for the CDR3: TGCGCCAGCAGCTTGGAAGGGGGACTACGCCTTAACTATGGCTACACCTTC.

J is TRBJ2-2 and V is TRBV18, with D perhaps assigned TRBD1 or TRBD2 (5 bases each). The germline V gene encodes CDR1 KGHSH and CDR2 LQKENI. CDR3 length equals 16 residues. V was cut by 2 bases and J by 5 bases, with 15 bases left in between. CDR3 coding DNA: TGTGCCAGCTCACCAGGGACGGGGATGGAGACCGGGGAGCTGTTTTTT. This codes for CASSPGTGMETGELFF.

This CDR3 is CASRGASSYNEQFF. The CDR3 nucleotides are TGCGCCAGCAGGGGTGCGAGCTCCTACAATGAGCAGTTCTTC. V usage is TRBV5-1 and J usage is TRBJ2-1; D is unclear. Germline-derived CDR1 and CDR2 are SGHRS and YFSETQ. Trimming took 5 bases from V and 0 from J, leaving 9 bases between them. The CDR3 loop spans 14 amino acids.

This chain uses TRBV9 with TRBJ2-3; D ambiguous. The CDR3 contains 14 residues. Per the germline V gene, CDR1 is SGDLS and CDR2 is YYNGEE. With 4 bases removed from V and 1 base from J, the gap between germline ends came to 10 bases. CDR3 bases: TGTGCCAGCAGCACCCGACCCCGCACAGATACGCAGTATTTT. Its translation: CASSTRPRTDTQYF.

The chain has TRBV19 and TRBJ2-7; tentative D call: TRBD2 (6 bases). The V end lost 3 bases, the J end lost 4 bases, and 10 bases lay between the germline ends. The CDR3 is 13 residues long. Germline CDR1 is LNHDA and CDR2 is SQIVND (reference sequence). The CDR3 here is CASSITRGYEQYF. For the CDR3, the DNA is TGTGCCAGTAGTATCACTCGGGGGTACGAGCAGTACTTC.

The rearrangement joins TRBV23-1 to TRBJ1-1, with 7 bases that match TRBD1. TRBV23-1 is an ORF for which the function is uncertain. V lost 0 bases to trimming and J lost 1 base; unmatched junction nucleotides: 5. This CDR3 region has 16 residues. The CDR3 sequence is CASSQSGDSENTEAFF. The CDR3 region has the DNA TGCGCCAGCAGTCAATCAGGGGACAGCGAGAACACTGAAGCTTTCTTT.

The chain uses TRBV6-5 and TRBJ2-2; D unresolved. The CDR3 runs 12 residues. Looked up from germline, CDR1 is MNHEY and CDR2 is SVGAGI. V lost 2 bases and J lost 6, with 4 bases in between. CDR3 region: CASSYRAGELFF. The CDR3 DNA reads as TGTGCCAGCAGTTACAGAGCCGGGGAGCTGTTTTTT.